The entry below gives a single T cell receptor beta chain sequence along with its context. These data originate in a study of identical twins. From germline, CDR1 is DFQATT and CDR2 SNEGSKA (reference sequence). This CDR3 contains 13 residues. Trimming stripped 5 bases from V and 7 bases from J, with 14 bases between. The cDNA had a unique molecular identifier and a template-switch universal primer site. One entry per CDR3 protein, called by TCRdb with MiXCR from the 5' RACE reads. The sample carries 500,000 or so distinct CDR3 sequences, around 20% recorded once. This sample was also put to use in a study of T cells expressing NK-cell markers. That study reports: Sorted CD3+CD56+NKG2C+, CD3+CD56+NKG2C- and CD3+CD56-NKG2C+ T cells provided the TCR beta repertoires. Seven of the eight sequenced donors were classified as HCMV-seropositive, and one was classified as seronegative. In several experiments, sorting was restricted to alpha-beta TCR T cells by an anti-gamma-delta TCR antibody.

The chain uses TRBV20-1 and TRBJ1-4; D is perhaps TRBD1 (5 bases). The source material was CD4+ T cells sorted from blood. The TCR sequence derives from a woman aged 18-29 years in good health. CDR3 in DNA: TGCAGTGCTTCCGGGACCGATCTTGAAAAACTGTTTTTT. Its protein product is CSASGTDLEKLFF.